One and the same sample provided the 19 T cell receptor beta chains below, sequenced in a study of T-cell memory formation after mild COVID-19. TCRdb passed the 5' RACE reads through MiXCR, listing each CDR3 protein once. The data show around 300,000 distinct CDR3 sequences, around 15% seen once. The sample taken for sequencing was PBMCs or a T cell subset sorted from them (not recorded which). The receptor set was obtained from a man between 18 and 35 years old who had mild COVID-19 (a few samples of this study predate the infection). Cell type and time point are not known.

Many counts were recorded for this clonotype. The rearrangement joins TRBV7-2 to TRBJ2-7; D may be TRBD1 or TRBD2 (6 bases each). From germline, CDR1 is SGHTA and CDR2 FQGNSA. The CDR3 spans 13 residues. V gave up 5 bases and J gave up 5 bases, with 13 bases separating them. The CDR3 is CASSPGGGDEQYF. CDR3 nucleotide sequence: TGTGCCAGCAGCCCCGGAGGGGGAGACGAGCAGTACTTC.

Many counts were recorded for this clonotype. This rearrangement joins TRBV2 to TRBJ2-4, with 7 bases lining up with TRBD2. Germline lookup yields CDR1 SNHLY and CDR2 FYNNEI. The CDR3 has 19 amino acids. V was pared by 3 bases and J by 3 bases, with 17 bases of the junction left unmatched. CDR3 residues: CASSDPGFQAGRGKNIQYF. In nucleotides, the CDR3 is TGTGCCAGCAGTGATCCAGGGTTTCAAGCGGGAAGAGGCAAAAACATTCAGTACTTC.

This chain links TRBV6-2 or TRBV6-3 with TRBJ2-7, with 7 bases matching TRBD2. V was pared by 1 base and J by 6 bases, with 6 bases of the junction left unmatched. The germline gives CDR1 MNHEY, CDR2 SVGEGT. The CDR3 contains 14 residues. The CDR3 reads CASSYWGGIGEQYF. The CDR3, as DNA: TGTGCCAGCAGTTACTGGGGGGGGATCGGCGAGCAGTACTTC.

The sample holds a few counts of this clonotype. This chain links TRBV5-6 with TRBJ2-1; D is unclear. The V and J ends lost 4 bases and 9 bases respectively, with 8 bases between them. The V gene's germline CDR1 is SGHDT and CDR2 YYEEEE. This CDR3 region has 11 residues. The CDR3 bases are TGTGCCAGCAGCATAGGGCGTGAGCAGTTCTTC. It is translated as CASSIGREQFF.

This clonotype was seen at least ten times. The chain recombines TRBV15 with TRBJ2-3, with TRBD2 matching 11 bases. CDR1 LNHNV and CDR2 YYDKDF come from the germline V gene (reference sequence). With V trimmed by 2 bases and J by 5 bases, 6 bases remained unmatched. The CDR3 runs 16 residues. This chain's CDR3 is CATSRLTSGGRDTQYF. CDR3 bases: TGTGCCACCAGCAGACTAACTAGCGGGGGAAGAGATACGCAGTATTTT.

The chain employs TRBV4-1 and TRBJ2-2; 8 nucleotides agree with TRBD1. The CDR3 is 14 amino acids. Germline assignment: CDR1 MGHRA and CDR2 YSYEKL. J lost 6 bases, V lost 4 bases, and 4 bases had no gene match. The DNA for the CDR3 is TGCGCCAGCAGCCGCGGACAGGGTGCCGGGGAGCTGTTTTTT. Translated, it gives CASSRGQGAGELFF.

The chain has TRBV24-1 and TRBJ2-5; D is perhaps TRBD1 (6 bases). V lost 3 bases and J 1 base, leaving 17 bases between the germline ends. CDR3 size: 17 residues. The germline gives CDR1 KGHDR, CDR2 SFDVKD. The CDR3 sequence: CATSDLHRDTFQETQYF. The DNA for the CDR3 is TGTGCCACCAGTGATCTGCACCGGGACACGTTCCAAGAGACCCAGTACTTC.

V and J are TRBV5-1 and TRBJ2-1; possibly TRBD2 for D (6 bases). V was cut by 0 bases and J by 8 bases, with 12 bases left in between. This CDR3 comprises 14 residues. Germline V gene data show CDR1 as SGHRS and CDR2 as YFSETQ. CDR3 region: CASSLAQEGDEQFF. Here the CDR3 DNA reads TGCGCCAGCAGCTTGGCTCAGGAGGGCGATGAGCAGTTCTTC.

This clonotype was observed a few times. This sequence joins TRBV6-5 and TRBJ2-1, with D possibly being TRBD1 (5 bases). The CDR3 runs to 11 residues. Germline CDR1 and CDR2: MNHEY and SVGAGI. The V and J ends lost 11 bases and 3 bases respectively, with 8 bases between them. The CDR3 spells CAARDYNEQFF. The DNA of the CDR3 is TGTGCCGCCAGGGACTACAATGAGCAGTTCTTC.

This clonotype has only a few counts. In DNA, the CDR3 is TGTGCCAGCTCAGGAGCAGTTTCGGGCTCCTACGAGCAGTACGTC. Residues: CASSGAVSGSYEQYV. The chain recombines TRBV18 with TRBJ2-7; D not resolved. The V and J ends lost 5 bases and 0 bases respectively, with 14 bases between them. This CDR3 spans 15 amino acids. Germline CDR1 is KGHSH and CDR2 is LQKENI.

This clonotype came up a few times. The genes are TRBV11-2 and TRBJ2-6; a weak D match, TRBD2 (5 bases). Trimming left V 4 bases short and J 4 bases short, with 8 bases between. The length of the CDR3 is 14 residues. Germline V CDR1 and CDR2: SGHAT, FQNNGV. This chain's CDR3 is CASSYGVGANVLTF. CDR3 sequence (DNA): TGTGCCAGCAGCTACGGGGTGGGGGCCAACGTCCTGACTTTC.

CDR3 amino acids: CASSLEPAPNTGELFF. The CDR3 DNA sequence: TGTGCCAGCAGCTTGGAACCGGCTCCGAACACCGGGGAGCTGTTTTTT. The V and J genes are TRBV5-5 and TRBJ2-2, with unresolved D. In germline, CDR1 is SGHKS, CDR2 YYEKEE (reference sequence). This CDR3 has 16 amino acids. V was clipped by 0 bases and J by 0 bases, with 9 bases between them.

The V call is TRBV20-1, the J call TRBJ2-5, with D tentatively TRBD1 or TRBD2 (6 bases each). Per the germline V gene, CDR1 is DFQATT and CDR2 is SNEGSKA (reference sequence). This CDR3 region has 14 residues. V was shortened by 0 bases and J by 1 base, with 9 bases between the two germline ends. CDR3 sequence reads: CSARDGGFQETQYF. The CDR3 coding sequence is TGCAGTGCTAGAGACGGGGGCTTCCAAGAGACCCAGTACTTC.

J is TRBJ2-3 and V is TRBV5-6; D not resolved. Germline CDR1 is SGHDT and CDR2 is YYEEEE. V lost 4 bases, J lost 2 bases, and 11 bases lay in between. The CDR3 has 14 amino acids. DNA of the CDR3: TGTGCCAGCAGCCCCCCCCAGGCCACAGATACGCAGTATTTT. Protein sequence: CASSPPQATDTQYF.

The V call is TRBV6-5, the J call TRBJ2-1, with 11 bases lining up with TRBD2. This CDR3 region has 18 residues. Trimming took 4 bases from V and 2 from J; bases not matched to a gene: 10. Germline V gene lookup returns CDR1 MNHEY and CDR2 SVGAGI. The CDR3 loop reads CASSSGTSGGFTYNEQFF. The CDR3 DNA follows: TGTGCCAGCAGTTCCGGGACTAGCGGTGGTTTTACCTACAATGAGCAGTTCTTC.

Only a few counts were recorded for this clonotype. The V gene is TRBV12-5, the J gene TRBJ2-2; tentative D call: TRBD1 (5 bases). The CDR3 consists of 15 residues. Trimming removed 1 base at V and 7 bases at J, with 13 bases between. The germline CDR1 and CDR2 sequences are LGHNT and FRNRAP. CDR3 DNA sequence: TGTGCTAGTGGTTTGGATAGAACAGGCCGCGGGGAGCTGTTTTTT. It is translated as CASGLDRTGRGELFF.

This CDR3 reads CASSLTTSGAQYF. Written as DNA, the CDR3 is TGTGCCAGCAGCTTAACGACATCCGGGGCGCAGTATTTT. The rearrangement joins TRBV7-3 to TRBJ2-3, with D possibly TRBD2 on 5 matching bases. The V end was cut by 0 bases, the J end by 10 bases, with 11 bases between. The CDR3 consists of 13 residues. Per germline, CDR1 SGHTA and CDR2 FQGTGA. The full variable domain, its missing parts supplied by reference TRBV7-3 and TRBJ2-3, is GAGVSQTPSNKVTEKGKYVELRCDPISGHTALYWYRQSLGQGPEFLIYFQGTGAADDSGLPNDRFFAVRPEGSVSTLKIQRTERGDSAVYLCASSLTTSGAQYFGPGTRLTVL.

This clonotype has only a few counts. This chain joins TRBV6-1 and TRBJ1-2; D unclear. The CDR3 extends over 16 amino acids. Trimming took 8 bases from V and 1 from J, leaving 20 bases between them. Germline lookup yields CDR1 MNHNS and CDR2 SASEGT. The DNA for the CDR3 is TGTGCCAGCTGCCGCCACGGCCGGAATCGTAACTATGGCTACACCTTC. Translating it yields CASCRHGRNRNYGYTF.

This clonotype was observed a handful of times. The CDR3 protein is CATSARDRDVDEQFF. The CDR3 DNA is TGTGCCACCAGCGCACGGGACAGGGACGTCGATGAGCAGTTCTTC. V is TRBV15 and J is TRBJ2-1; 9 nucleotides align to TRBD1. This CDR3 contains 15 residues. With V trimmed by 5 bases and J by 8 bases, 10 bases remained unmatched. Germline lookup yields CDR1 LNHNV and CDR2 YYDKDF (reference sequence).